This TCR beta chain was sequenced in a study of blood T cell repertoires in COVID-19. Study in general: Samples representing acute and convalescent COVID-19 were sourced from the United States, Italy and Spain. From T cells, B-cell-depleted T cells, or PBMCs came the material, which was cDNA or gDNA.

Authors' analysis steps: Estimated nucleated cell counts came from reference gene primer amplification. Sequenced by immunoSEQ multiplex PCR; TCRdb stores in-frame clones only, minus some. V and J calls and clone size follow that table, whereas D and trimming were derived from the DNA. The table has about 140,000 clones, less than 85% seen once. With 3 bases clipped from V and 4 bases from J, the junction kept 3 bases outside the gene matches. The CDR3 extends over 14 amino acids. CDR1 and CDR2 (germline): GTSNPN, SVGIG (reference sequence). The clonotype was recovered from a human donor in a cohort sampled during active COVID-19. Sequencing was carried out using peripheral blood. This rearrangement joins TRBV30 to TRBJ2-5; 12 nucleotides agree with TRBD2. CDR3: CAWRTSGGLETQYF. The CDR3 DNA follows: TGTGCCTGGAGGACTAGCGGGGGTCTAGAGACCCAGTACTTC.